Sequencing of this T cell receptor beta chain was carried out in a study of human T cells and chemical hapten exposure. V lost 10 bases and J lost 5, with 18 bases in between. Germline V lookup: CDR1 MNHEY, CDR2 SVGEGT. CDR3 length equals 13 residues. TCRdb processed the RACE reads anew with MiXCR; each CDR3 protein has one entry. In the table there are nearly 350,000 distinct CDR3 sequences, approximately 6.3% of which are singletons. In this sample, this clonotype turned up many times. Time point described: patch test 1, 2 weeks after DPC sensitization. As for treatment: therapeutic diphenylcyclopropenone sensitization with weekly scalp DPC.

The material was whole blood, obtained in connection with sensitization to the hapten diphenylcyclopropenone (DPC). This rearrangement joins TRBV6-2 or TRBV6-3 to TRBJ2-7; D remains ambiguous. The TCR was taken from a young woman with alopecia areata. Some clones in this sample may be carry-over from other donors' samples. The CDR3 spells CATQRPVVHEQYF. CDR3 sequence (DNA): TGTGCCACTCAACGACCGGTCGTCCACGAGCAGTACTTC.